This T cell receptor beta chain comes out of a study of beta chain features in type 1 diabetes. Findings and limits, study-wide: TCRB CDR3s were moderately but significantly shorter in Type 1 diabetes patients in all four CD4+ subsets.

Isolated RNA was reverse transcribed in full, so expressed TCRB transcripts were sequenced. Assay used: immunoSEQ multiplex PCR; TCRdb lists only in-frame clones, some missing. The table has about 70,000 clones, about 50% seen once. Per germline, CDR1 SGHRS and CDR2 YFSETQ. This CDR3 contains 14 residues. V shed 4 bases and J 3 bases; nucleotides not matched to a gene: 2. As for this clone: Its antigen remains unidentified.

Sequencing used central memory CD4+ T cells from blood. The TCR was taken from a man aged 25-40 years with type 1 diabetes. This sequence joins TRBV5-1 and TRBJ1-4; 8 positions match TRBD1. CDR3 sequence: CASSVGQANEKLFF. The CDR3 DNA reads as TGCGCCAGCAGCGTGGGACAGGCTAATGAAAAACTGTTTTTT.